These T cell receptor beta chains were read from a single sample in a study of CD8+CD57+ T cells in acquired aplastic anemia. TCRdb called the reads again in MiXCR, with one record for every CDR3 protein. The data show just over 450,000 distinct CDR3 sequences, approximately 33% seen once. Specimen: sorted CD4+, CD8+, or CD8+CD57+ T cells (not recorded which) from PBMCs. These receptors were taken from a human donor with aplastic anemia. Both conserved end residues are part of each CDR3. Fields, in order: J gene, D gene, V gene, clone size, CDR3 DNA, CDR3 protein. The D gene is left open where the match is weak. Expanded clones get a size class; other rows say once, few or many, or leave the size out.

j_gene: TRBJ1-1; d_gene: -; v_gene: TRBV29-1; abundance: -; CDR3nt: TGCAGTACTGCCCCGGGACCCGGGACTGAAGCTTTCTTT; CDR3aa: CSTAPGPGTEAFF
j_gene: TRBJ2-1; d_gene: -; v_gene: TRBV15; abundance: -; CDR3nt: TGTGCCACCAGCAGAGGTTGGCAGCCCATCTACAATGAGCAGTTCTTC; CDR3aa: CATSRGWQPIYNEQFF
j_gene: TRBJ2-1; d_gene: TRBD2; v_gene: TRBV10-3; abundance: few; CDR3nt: TGTGCCATCAGTGGGCTAGCGGGGGTCCTTTCCTACAATGAGCAGTTCTTC; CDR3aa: CAISGLAGVLSYNEQFF
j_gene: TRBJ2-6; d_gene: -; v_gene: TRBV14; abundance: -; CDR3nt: TGTGCCAGCGGCCAAGTGTCTATTACATCCTTTGAGGCCAACGTCCTGACTTTC; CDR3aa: CASGQVSITSFEANVLTF
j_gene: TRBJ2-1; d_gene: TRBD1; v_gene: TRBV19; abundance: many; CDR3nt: TGTGCCAGTAGTTTGGACAGGGGCAATGAGCAGTTCTTC; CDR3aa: CASSLDRGNEQFF
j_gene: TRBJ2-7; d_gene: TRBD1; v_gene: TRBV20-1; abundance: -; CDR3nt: TGCAGTGCAAACAGGCCGGGACAGGGGATGTTTTACTACGAGCAGTACTTC; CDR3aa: CSANRPGQGMFYYEQYF
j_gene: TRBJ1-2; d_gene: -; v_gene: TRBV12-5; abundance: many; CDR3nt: TGTGCTAGTGGTTTGTTGGGGCCCTATGGCTACACCTTC; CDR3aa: CASGLLGPYGYTF
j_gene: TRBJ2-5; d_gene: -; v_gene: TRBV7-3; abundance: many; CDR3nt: TGTGCCAGCAGCCCTCTGTACAGGGAAGAGACCCAGTACTTC; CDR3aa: CASSPLYREETQYF
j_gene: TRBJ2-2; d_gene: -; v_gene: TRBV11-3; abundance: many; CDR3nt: TGTGCCAGCAGCTTACAGAACACCGGGGAGCTGTTTTTT; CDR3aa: CASSLQNTGELFF
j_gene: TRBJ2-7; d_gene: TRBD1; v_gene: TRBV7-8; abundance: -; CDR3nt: TGTCCCAGCAGCTTAGGGACAGGGGGGGGCGAGCAGTACTTC; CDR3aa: CPSSLGTGGGEQYF
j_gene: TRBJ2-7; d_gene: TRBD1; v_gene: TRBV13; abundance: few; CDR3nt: TGTGCCAGCAGCTTCCTTCGACAGGGGGCAATCTACGAGCAGTACTTC; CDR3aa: CASSFLRQGAIYEQYF
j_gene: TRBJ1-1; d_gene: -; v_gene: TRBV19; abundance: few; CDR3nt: TGTGCCAGTACCGAAGACAGACGCCCGAACACTGAAGCTTTCTTT; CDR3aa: CASTEDRRPNTEAFF
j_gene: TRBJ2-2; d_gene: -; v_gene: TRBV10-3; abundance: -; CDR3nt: TGTGCCAGCATCCAAGAGCGAACCGGGGAGCTGTTTTTT; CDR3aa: CASIQERTGELFF
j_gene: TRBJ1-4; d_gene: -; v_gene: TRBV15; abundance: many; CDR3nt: TGTGCCACCAGGACAGGCGGTAATGAAAAACTGTTTTTT; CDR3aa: CATRTGGNEKLFF
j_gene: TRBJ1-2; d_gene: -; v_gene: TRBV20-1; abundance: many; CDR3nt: TGCAGTGCGTTCCCAGGGGTCGGCTATGGCTACACCTTC; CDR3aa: CSAFPGVGYGYTF
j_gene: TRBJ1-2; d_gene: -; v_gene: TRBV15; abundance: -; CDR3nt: TGTGCCACCAGCAGAGATTACGGGGGGGCATATGGCTACACCTTC; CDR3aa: CATSRDYGGAYGYTF
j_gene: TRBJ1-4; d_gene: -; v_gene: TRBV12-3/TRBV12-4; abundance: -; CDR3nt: TGTGCCAGCACCAAGACCGTCGGGGGAGGTGGTGAAAAACTGTTTTTT; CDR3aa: CASTKTVGGGGEKLFF
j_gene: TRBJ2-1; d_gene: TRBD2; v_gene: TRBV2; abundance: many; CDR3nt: TGTGCCAGCACTGAACTAGCGGGGGCGTATAGTGAGCAGTTCTTC; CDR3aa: CASTELAGAYSEQFF
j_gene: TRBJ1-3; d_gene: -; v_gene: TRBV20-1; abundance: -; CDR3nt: TGCAGTGCTGTGATAGATGGAAACACCATATATTTT; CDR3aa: CSAVIDGNTIYF
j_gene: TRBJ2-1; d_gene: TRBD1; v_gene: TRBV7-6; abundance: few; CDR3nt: TGTGCCAGCAGCTTGGACGGGACAGGGAGGGATGAGCAGTTCTTC; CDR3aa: CASSLDGTGRDEQFF
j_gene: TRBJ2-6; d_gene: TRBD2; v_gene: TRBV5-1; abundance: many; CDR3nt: TGCGCCAGCACCCCGACTAGCGACTCTGGGGCCAACGTCCTGACTTTC; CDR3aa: CASTPTSDSGANVLTF
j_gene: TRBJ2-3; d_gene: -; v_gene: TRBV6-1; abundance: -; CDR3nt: TGTGCCAGCAGTCCCCTTGGACGACCTAGCACAGATACGCAGTATTTT; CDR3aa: CASSPLGRPSTDTQYF
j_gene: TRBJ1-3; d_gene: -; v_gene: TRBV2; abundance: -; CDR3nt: TGTGCCAGCAGCCCGAACCGGGGCCCTGGAAACACCATATATTTT; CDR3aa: CASSPNRGPGNTIYF
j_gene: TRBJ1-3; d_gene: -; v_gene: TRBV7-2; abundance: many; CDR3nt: TGTGCCAGCAGCTTACCTCTACTGGTCTCTGGAAACACCATATATTTT; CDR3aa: CASSLPLLVSGNTIYF
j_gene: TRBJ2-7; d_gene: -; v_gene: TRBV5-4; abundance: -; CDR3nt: TGTGCCAGCAGCTTGGCCGGAGTGACCGAGCAGTACTTC; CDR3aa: CASSLAGVTEQYF
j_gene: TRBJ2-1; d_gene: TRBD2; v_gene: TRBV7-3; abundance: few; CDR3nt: TGTGCCAGCAGCCCAACTAGCGGGGGATACAATGAGCAGTTCTTC; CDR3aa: CASSPTSGGYNEQFF
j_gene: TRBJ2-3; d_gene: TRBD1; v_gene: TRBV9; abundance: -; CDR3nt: TGTGCCAGCAGCGTTTCCGGGACAGGGACCACAGATACGCAGTATTTT; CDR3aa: CASSVSGTGTTDTQYF
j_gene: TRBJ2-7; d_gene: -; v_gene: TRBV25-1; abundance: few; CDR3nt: TGTGCCAGCAGTGGGGGACACTCCTACGAGCAGTACTTC; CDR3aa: CASSGGHSYEQYF
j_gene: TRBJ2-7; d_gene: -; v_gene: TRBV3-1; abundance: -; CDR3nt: TGTGCCAGCAGCCAAGCCGGAGGGGGCGGGACCGAGCAGTACTTC; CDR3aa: CASSQAGGGGTEQYF
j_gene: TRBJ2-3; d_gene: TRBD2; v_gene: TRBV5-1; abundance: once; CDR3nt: TGCGCCAGCAGCCCGGGACTAGGGGCGGCAGATACGCAGTATTTT; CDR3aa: CASSPGLGAADTQYF
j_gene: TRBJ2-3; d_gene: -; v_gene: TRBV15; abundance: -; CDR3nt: TGTGCCACCAGCAGCGTCGACGGTACAGATACGCAGTATTTT; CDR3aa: CATSSVDGTDTQYF
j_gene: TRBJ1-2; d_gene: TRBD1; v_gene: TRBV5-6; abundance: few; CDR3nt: TGTGCCAGCAGCTTGGCCCCCCAAGGACAGGGGGCGGGTGGCTACACCTTC; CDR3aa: CASSLAPQGQGAGGYTF
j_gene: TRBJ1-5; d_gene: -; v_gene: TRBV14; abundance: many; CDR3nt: TGTGCCAGCAGCCAAGGTGCGCGGCAGCCCCAGCATTTT; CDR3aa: CASSQGARQPQHF
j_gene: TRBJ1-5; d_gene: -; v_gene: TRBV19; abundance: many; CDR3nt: TGTGCCAGTAGTATTCAGAGGCAGCCCCAGCATTTT; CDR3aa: CASSIQRQPQHF
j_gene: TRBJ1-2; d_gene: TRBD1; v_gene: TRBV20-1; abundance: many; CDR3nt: TGCAGTGCGTCGACAGGGGGCGCGATTGGCTACACCTTC; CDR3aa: CSASTGGAIGYTF
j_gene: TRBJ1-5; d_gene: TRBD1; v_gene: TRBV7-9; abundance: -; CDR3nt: TGTGCCAGCAGCTTATCAGGGGGCGATCAGCCCCAGCATTTT; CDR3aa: CASSLSGGDQPQHF